Sequencing of this T cell receptor beta chain was carried out in a study of neurological immune-mediated disorders. TCRdb processed the 5' RACE reads anew with MiXCR; each CDR3 protein has one entry. Altogether 70,000 to 95,000 distinct CDR3 sequences are present, approximately 13% being singletons, with the ten largest covering roughly 4.8%. This clonotype was seen repeatedly, ten times or more. Time point given: longitudinal time-point 2. In germline, CDR1 is SGHTA, CDR2 FQGNSA. The ends were cut back, 0 bases at V and 3 bases at J, with 6 bases in the middle. The CDR3 runs to 13 residues. The V and J genes are TRBV7-2 and TRBJ2-7; no reliable D call. Source material: PBMCs. The sequence derives from a female donor with HTLV-1-associated myelopathy (HAM/TSP). The CDR3: CASSLAQFYEQYF. CDR3 DNA sequence: TGTGCCAGCAGCTTAGCACAGTTCTACGAGCAGTACTTC.